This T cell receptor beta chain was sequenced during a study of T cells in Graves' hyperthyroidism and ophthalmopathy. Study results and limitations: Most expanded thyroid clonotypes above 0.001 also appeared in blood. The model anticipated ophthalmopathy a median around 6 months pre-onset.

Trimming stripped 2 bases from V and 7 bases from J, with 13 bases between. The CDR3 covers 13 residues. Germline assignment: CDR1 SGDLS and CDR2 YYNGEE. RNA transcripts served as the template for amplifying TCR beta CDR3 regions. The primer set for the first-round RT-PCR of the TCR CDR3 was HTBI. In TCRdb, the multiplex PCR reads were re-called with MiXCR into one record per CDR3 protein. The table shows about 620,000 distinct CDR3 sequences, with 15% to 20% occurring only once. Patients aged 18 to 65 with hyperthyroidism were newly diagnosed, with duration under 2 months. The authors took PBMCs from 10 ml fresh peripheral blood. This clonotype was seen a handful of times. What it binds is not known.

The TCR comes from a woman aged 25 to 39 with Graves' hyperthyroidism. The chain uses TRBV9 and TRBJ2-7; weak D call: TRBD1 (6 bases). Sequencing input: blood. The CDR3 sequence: CASSVDLGTEQYF. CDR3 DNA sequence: TGTGCCAGCAGCGTGGATCTCGGGACAGAGCAGTACTTC.